What follows are 26 T cell receptor beta chains derived from one specimen sequenced in a study of blood T cell repertoires in COVID-19. Using immunoSEQ multiplex PCR, the repertoire was profiled, and TCRdb retains in-frame clones only, with some absent. In the table there are roughly 230,000 clones, about 83% of which are singletons. What was sequenced was peripheral blood. These receptors originate from a man aged 50 or older with acute or convalescent COVID-19.

This chain's CDR3 is CASSVGGESNQPQHF. DNA of the CDR3: TGTGCCAGCAGCGTAGGGGGGGAAAGCAATCAGCCCCAGCATTTT. This rearrangement joins TRBV9 to TRBJ1-5; TRBD1 is a possible D gene (5 bases). The germline V gene has CDR1 SGDLS and CDR2 YYNGEE. The length of the CDR3 is 15 residues. Trimming cost V 0 bases and J 1 base, with 8 bases left between them.

CDR3 region: CASSPGQVTYEQYF. CDR3 in DNA: TGTGCCAGCTCACCGGGACAGGTAACGTACGAGCAGTACTTC. The chain joins TRBV18 to TRBJ2-7, with 8 bases matching TRBD1. Germline V gives CDR1 KGHSH, CDR2 LQKENI. V was clipped by 3 bases and J by 4 bases; unmatched bases: 5. This CDR3 comprises 14 residues.

This clone came up a few times. The chain employs TRBV23-1 and TRBJ1-1, with TRBD1 as a possible D gene (6 bases). TRBV23-1 is given ORF status, its function remaining uncertain. The CDR3 runs 15 residues. V lost 0 bases and J 1 base, leaving 9 bases between the germline ends. CDR3 in DNA: TGCGCCAGCAGTCAATCAAGACAGGAGAACACTGAAGCTTTCTTT. Translated, it gives CASSQSRQENTEAFF.

This chain uses TRBV6-5 with TRBJ1-4, with D possibly being TRBD1 (5 bases). Trimming took off 6 bases at V and 7 bases at J, with 15 bases between the two ends. Germline V gene sequence: CDR1 MNHEY, CDR2 SVGAGI. This CDR3 spans 14 amino acids. This CDR3 reads CASSRTGGSEKLFF. The CDR3, as DNA: TGTGCCAGCAGCCGTACAGGTGGAAGTGAAAAACTGTTTTTT.

This clone came up a few times. This sequence joins TRBV28 and TRBJ1-1; possible D gene TRBD1, 6 bases. The CDR3 is made up of 14 amino acids. With 8 bases removed from V and 7 bases from J, the gap between germline ends came to 20 bases. The germline CDR1 and CDR2 sequences are MDHEN and SYDVKM. This CDR3 reads CASDRGAVRSEAFF. CDR3 DNA sequence: TGTGCCAGCGACCGGGGGGCCGTTCGTAGTGAAGCTTTCTTT.

This clone appeared a few times. The J gene is TRBJ1-1, the V gene TRBV30; 10 bases match TRBD1. The V gene end was trimmed by 0 bases and the J gene end by 5 bases; junction bases not matched to a gene: 12. This CDR3 has 17 residues. The germline V gene has CDR1 GTSNPN and CDR2 SVGIG (reference sequence). CDR3 protein: CAWSVLGQGVKRTEAFF. CDR3 DNA: TGTGCCTGGAGTGTGTTAGGACAGGGGGTAAAGAGGACTGAAGCTTTCTTT.

This chain uses TRBV2 with TRBJ1-2; 11 bases map to TRBD1. Germline loops: CDR1 SNHLY, CDR2 FYNNEI. The CDR3 covers 15 residues. Trimming removed 6 bases from V and 0 bases from J; junction bases left unmatched: 3. CDR3 nucleotides: TGTGCCAGCAGAGGGACAGGGGGGTCTAACTATGGCTACACCTTC. Translation: CASRGTGGSNYGYTF.

V usage is TRBV27 and J usage is TRBJ1-5; D gene uncertain. Trimming left V 5 bases short and J 6 bases short, with 11 bases between. Germline V gene data show CDR1 as MNHEY and CDR2 as SMNVEV (reference sequence). The CDR3 runs 13 residues. The CDR3 protein is CASSIHHSQPQHF. CDR3 bases: TGTGCCAGCAGTATACATCATTCTCAGCCCCAGCATTTT.

This chain uses TRBV27 with TRBJ1-5, with 9 bases identical to TRBD1. Germline loops: CDR1 MNHEY, CDR2 SMNVEV (reference sequence). Trimming at V came to 5 bases and at J to 6 bases, leaving 5 bases not matched to a gene. The CDR3 sequence is 14 residues long. DNA of the CDR3: TGTGCCAGCAGTAAGGGACAGGGCGCTCAGCCCCAGCATTTT. Translated, it gives CASSKGQGAQPQHF.

This rearrangement joins TRBV6-1 to TRBJ1-2; the match to TRBD1 covers 7 bases. The CDR3 is 15 residues long. The trim removed 1 base at V and 3 bases at J, leaving 5 bases unmatched. Germline loops: CDR1 MNHNS, CDR2 SASEGT. The CDR3 loop is CASSEVTGQDYGYTF. CDR3 in DNA: TGTGCCAGCAGTGAAGTGACCGGACAGGACTATGGCTACACCTTC.

V is TRBV2 and J is TRBJ2-7; 9 bases align to TRBD1. Trimming removed 9 bases from V and 5 bases from J; junction bases left unmatched: 5. Germline V CDR1 and CDR2: SNHLY, FYNNEI. The CDR3 totals 12 residues. CDR3 region: CARGQGFNEQYF. In DNA form, the CDR3 reads TGTGCCAGAGGACAGGGGTTCAACGAGCAGTACTTC.

The V gene is TRBV2, the J gene TRBJ1-4; no definite D call. Per germline, CDR1 SNHLY and CDR2 FYNNEI. CDR3 length equals 14 residues. V was pared by 6 bases and J by 2 bases, with 10 bases between. CDR3 DNA: TGTGCCAGCAGCCCCCAGGTGACTAATGAAAAACTGTTTTTT. Its translation: CASSPQVTNEKLFF.

The V and J genes are TRBV5-4 and TRBJ1-3; D not resolved. There are 15 residues in the CDR3. V gave up 0 bases and J gave up 0 bases, with 7 bases separating them. The V gene's germline CDR1 is SGHNT and CDR2 YYREEE (reference sequence). The CDR3 sequence: CASSLGRGSGNTIYF. CDR3 bases: TGTGCCAGCAGCTTGGGACGCGGCTCTGGAAACACCATATATTTT. The complete variable domain, with remaining parts taken from reference TRBV5-4 and TRBJ1-3, reads ETGVTQSPTHLIKTRGQQVTLRCSSQSGHNTVSWYQQALGQGPQFIFQYYREEENGRGNFPPRFSGLQFPNYSSELNVNALELDDSALYLCASSLGRGSGNTIYFGEGSWLTVV.

In this sample, this clone turned up a few times. V gene TRBV5-1 combines with J gene TRBJ2-7; TRBD2 matches 11 bases. Germline V gene data show CDR1 as SGHRS and CDR2 as YFSETQ. With 0 bases clipped from V and 4 bases from J, the junction kept 6 bases outside the gene matches. This CDR3 region has 16 residues. CDR3 nucleotides: TGCGCCAGCAGCTTGGCCGAATTAGCGGGAGGGTACGAGCAGTACTTC. It encodes CASSLAELAGGYEQYF.

The CDR3 is CSVVQGEGEQFF. The CDR3 nucleotides are TGCAGCGTTGTACAGGGGGAGGGGGAGCAGTTCTTC. The J gene is TRBJ2-1, the V gene TRBV29-1; a possible D gene is TRBD1 (8 bases). The V end lost 4 bases, the J end lost 10 bases, and 14 bases lay between the germline ends. The length of the CDR3 is 12 residues. Per germline, CDR1 SQVTM and CDR2 ANQGSEA.

This clone came up a few times. This chain uses TRBV27 with TRBJ2-2; D uncertain. The V gene lost 3 bases and the J gene lost 1 base, with 6 bases spanning the gap. CDR3 length equals 14 residues. CDR1 is MNHEY, CDR2 SMNVEV, per germline (reference sequence). The CDR3 protein is CASSFEVNTGELFF. CDR3 in DNA: TGTGCCAGCAGTTTTGAGGTGAACACCGGGGAGCTGTTTTTT.

CDR3 sequence (DNA): TGTGCCAGCAGTGTAGCGGGATATAGCTACGAGCAGTACTTC. It encodes CASSVAGYSYEQYF. The V call is TRBV27, the J call TRBJ2-7; TRBD2 aligns across 8 bases. The CDR3 length is 14 residues. Per the germline V gene, CDR1 is MNHEY and CDR2 is SMNVEV (reference sequence). V lost 5 bases and J lost 3; bases outside the gene matches: 6.

In this sample, this clone turned up once. The rearrangement uses TRBV11-3 and TRBJ1-2; 7 bases match TRBD1. The CDR3 spans 14 residues. V was clipped by 2 bases and J by 8 bases; unmatched bases: 8. Germline V gene lookup returns CDR1 SGHNT and CDR2 YENEEA. The CDR3 sequence: CASSLSAGGNGYTF. DNA of the CDR3: TGTGCCAGCAGCTTATCGGCAGGGGGTAACGGCTACACCTTC. Variable domain in full (rest from reference TRBV11-3 and TRBJ1-2): EAGVVQSPRYKIIEKKQPVAFWCNPISGHNTLYWYLQNLGQGPELLIRYENEEAVDDSQLPKDRFSAERLKGVDSTLKIQPAELGDSAVYLCASSLSAGGNGYTFGSGTRLTVV.

The chain recombines TRBV4-1 with TRBJ2-1; no clear D gene. V lost 2 bases, J lost 6 bases, and 8 bases lay in between. This CDR3 comprises 13 residues. Germline V gives CDR1 MGHRA, CDR2 YSYEKL. CDR3: CASSQLSSNEQFF. In DNA, the CDR3 is TGCGCCAGCAGCCAACTTAGCAGCAATGAGCAGTTCTTC.

This sequence joins TRBV12-5 and TRBJ1-1; TRBD1 matches at 8 bases. J lost 4 bases, V lost 6 bases, and 4 bases had no gene match. The CDR3 consists of 13 residues. Germline CDR1 LGHNT, CDR2 FRNRAP. The CDR3 DNA reads as TGTGCTAGTGGGATACAGGGGGGCACTGAAGCTTTCTTT. Its protein product is CASGIQGGTEAFF. The full variable domain, completed using reference TRBV12-5 and TRBJ1-1, is DARVTQTPRHKVTEMGQEVTMRCQPILGHNTVFWYRQTMMQGLELLAYFRNRAPLDDSGMPKDRFSAEMPDATLATLKIQPSEPRDSAVYFCASGIQGGTEAFFGQGTRLTVV.

The genes are TRBV19 and TRBJ1-6; D unresolved. The CDR3 loop spans 13 amino acids. V lost 3 bases and J 10 bases, leaving 10 bases between the germline ends. Germline V gene data show CDR1 as LNHDA and CDR2 as SQIVND (reference sequence). CDR3: CASSIQEDSPLHF. The CDR3 DNA reads TGTGCCAGTAGTATCCAGGAAGACTCACCCCTCCACTTT.

This sequence joins TRBV6-5 and TRBJ2-1, with TRBD1 as a possible D gene (5 bases). Trimming pared 1 base from V and 8 bases from J, leaving 9 bases between. Germline V gives CDR1 MNHEY, CDR2 SVGAGI. CDR3 length: 13 residues. CDR3 amino acids: CASSYWEGDEQFF. The CDR3 nucleotides are TGTGCCAGCAGTTACTGGGAAGGGGATGAGCAGTTCTTC.

The chain links TRBV2 to TRBJ2-7, with D uncertain. Trimming removed 4 bases at V and 2 bases at J, with 9 bases between. This CDR3 spans 13 amino acids. Germline CDR1 reads SNHLY; CDR2 reads FYNNEI. The chain's CDR3 is CASSVAPAYEQYF. In DNA, the CDR3 is TGTGCCAGCAGTGTGGCACCAGCCTACGAGCAGTACTTC.

The CDR3 loop reads CASSTPQGATEAFF. DNA for the CDR3: TGTGCCAGCAGTACACCTCAGGGGGCAACTGAAGCTTTCTTT. The rearrangement links TRBV27 to TRBJ1-1; 8 bases line up with TRBD1. The ends lost 5 bases at V and 5 bases at J; junction bases unmatched: 7. Germline-derived CDR1 and CDR2 are MNHEY and SMNVEV (reference sequence). This CDR3 is 14 amino acids long.

This clone was seen just once. V and J are TRBV6-5 and TRBJ1-2; D gene ambiguous. Germline V gene data show CDR1 as MNHEY and CDR2 as SVGAGI. With 3 bases removed from V and 7 bases from J, the gap between germline ends came to 12 bases. The CDR3 is made up of 13 amino acids. The CDR3 coding sequence is TGTGCCAGCAGTTATAAGGGAGGTGGTGGCTACACCTTC. This gives the protein CASSYKGGGGYTF.

This clone was seen a few times. This chain links TRBV6-5 with TRBJ1-1; 8 bases map to TRBD1. V trimming: 5 bases; J trimming: 2 bases; junction bases outside the gene matches: 7. The CDR3 is 15 residues long. From germline, CDR1 is MNHEY and CDR2 SVGAGI. CDR3 bases: TGTGCCAGCAGTAAACTGGACAGGGCCAACACTGAAGCTTTCTTT. Translated, it gives CASSKLDRANTEAFF.